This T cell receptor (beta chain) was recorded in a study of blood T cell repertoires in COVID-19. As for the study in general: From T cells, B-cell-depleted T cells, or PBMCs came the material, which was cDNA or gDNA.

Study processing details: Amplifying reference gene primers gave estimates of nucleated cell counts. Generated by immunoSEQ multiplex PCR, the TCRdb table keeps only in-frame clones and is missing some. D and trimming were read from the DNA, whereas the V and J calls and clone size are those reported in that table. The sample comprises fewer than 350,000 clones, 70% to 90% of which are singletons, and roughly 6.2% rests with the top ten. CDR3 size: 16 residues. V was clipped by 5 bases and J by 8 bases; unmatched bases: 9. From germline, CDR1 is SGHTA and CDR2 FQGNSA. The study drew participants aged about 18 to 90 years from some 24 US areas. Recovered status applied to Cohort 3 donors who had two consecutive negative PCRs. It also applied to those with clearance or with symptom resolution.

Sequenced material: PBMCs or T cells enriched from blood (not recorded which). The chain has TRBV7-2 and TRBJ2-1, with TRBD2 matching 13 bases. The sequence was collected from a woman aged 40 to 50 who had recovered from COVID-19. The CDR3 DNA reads TGTGCCAGCAGCACGTTCGGACTAGCGGGAGTCCATGAGCAGTTCTTC. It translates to CASSTFGLAGVHEQFF.